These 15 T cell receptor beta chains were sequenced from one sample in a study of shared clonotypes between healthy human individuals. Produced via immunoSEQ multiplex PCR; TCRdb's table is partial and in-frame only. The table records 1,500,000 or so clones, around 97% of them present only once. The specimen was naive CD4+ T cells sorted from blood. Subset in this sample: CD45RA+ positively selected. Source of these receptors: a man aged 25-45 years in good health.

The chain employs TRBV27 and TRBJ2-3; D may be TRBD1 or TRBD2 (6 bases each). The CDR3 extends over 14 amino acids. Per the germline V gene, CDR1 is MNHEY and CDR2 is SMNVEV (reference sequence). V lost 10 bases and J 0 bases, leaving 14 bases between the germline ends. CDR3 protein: CATRRGASTDTQYF. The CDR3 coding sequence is TGTGCCACCCGTAGGGGGGCTAGCACAGATACGCAGTATTTT.

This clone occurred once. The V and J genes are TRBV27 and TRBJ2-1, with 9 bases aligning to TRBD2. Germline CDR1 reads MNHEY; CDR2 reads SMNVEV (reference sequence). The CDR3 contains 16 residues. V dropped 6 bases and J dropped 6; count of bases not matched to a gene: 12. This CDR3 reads CASSALGLAKINEQFF. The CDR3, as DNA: TGTGCCAGCAGCGCACTCGGACTAGCGAAGATCAATGAGCAGTTCTTC.

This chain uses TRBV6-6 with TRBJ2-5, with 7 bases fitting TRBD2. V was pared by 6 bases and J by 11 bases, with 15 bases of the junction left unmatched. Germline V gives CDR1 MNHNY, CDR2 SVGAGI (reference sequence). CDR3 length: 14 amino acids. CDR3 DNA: TGTGCCAGCAGATGGGGACTACACAAATTGACTCAGTACTTC. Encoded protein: CASRWGLHKLTQYF.

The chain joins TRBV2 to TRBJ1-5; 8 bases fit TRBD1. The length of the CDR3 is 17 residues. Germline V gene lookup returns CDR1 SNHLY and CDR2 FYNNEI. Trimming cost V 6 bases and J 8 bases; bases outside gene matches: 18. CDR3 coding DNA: TGTGCCAGCAGACTAAGGACAGGGCGGATCGGTGAGAAGCCCCAGCATTTT. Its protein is CASRLRTGRIGEKPQHF. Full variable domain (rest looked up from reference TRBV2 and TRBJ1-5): EPEVTQTPSHQVTQMGQEVILRCVPISNHLYFYWYRQILGQKVEFLVSFYNNEISEKSEIFDDQFSVERPDGSNFTLKIRSTKLEDSAMYFCASRLRTGRIGEKPQHFGDGTRLSIL.

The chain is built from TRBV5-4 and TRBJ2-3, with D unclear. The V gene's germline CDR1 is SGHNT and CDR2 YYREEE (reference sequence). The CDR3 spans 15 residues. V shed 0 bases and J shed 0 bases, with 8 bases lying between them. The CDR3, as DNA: TGTGCCAGCAGCTTGGTTGGGCTGAGCACAGATACGCAGTATTTT. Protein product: CASSLVGLSTDTQYF.

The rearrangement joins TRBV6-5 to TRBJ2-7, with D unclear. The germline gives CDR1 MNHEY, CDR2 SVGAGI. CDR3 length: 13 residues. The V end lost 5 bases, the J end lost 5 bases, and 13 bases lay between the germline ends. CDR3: CASSATLPHEQYF. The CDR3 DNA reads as TGTGCCAGCAGTGCTACTCTGCCCCACGAGCAGTACTTC.

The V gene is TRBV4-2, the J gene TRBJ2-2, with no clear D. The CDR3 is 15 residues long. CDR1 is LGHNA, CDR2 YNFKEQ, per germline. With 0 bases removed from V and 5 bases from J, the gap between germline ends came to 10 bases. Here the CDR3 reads CASSQDLPGTGELFF. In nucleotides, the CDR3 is TGTGCCAGCAGCCAAGATCTTCCAGGTACCGGGGAGCTGTTTTTT.

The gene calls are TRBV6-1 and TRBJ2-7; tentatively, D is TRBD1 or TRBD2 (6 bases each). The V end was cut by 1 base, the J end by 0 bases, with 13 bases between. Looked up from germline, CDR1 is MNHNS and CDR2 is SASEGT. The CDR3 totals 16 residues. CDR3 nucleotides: TGTGCCAGCAGTGAAGGCGCCAGGGGACTCTCCTACGAGCAGTACTTC. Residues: CASSEGARGLSYEQYF.

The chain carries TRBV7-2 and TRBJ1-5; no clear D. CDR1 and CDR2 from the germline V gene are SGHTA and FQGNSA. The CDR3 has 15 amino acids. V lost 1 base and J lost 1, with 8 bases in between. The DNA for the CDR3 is TGTGCCAGCAGCTTAGGCCAGGTCAGCAATCAGCCCCAGCATTTT. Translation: CASSLGQVSNQPQHF.

The CDR3 loop is CASSKTGGRTYNEQFF. In DNA form, the CDR3 reads TGTGCCAGTAGTAAGACAGGGGGCCGAACTTACAATGAGCAGTTCTTC. The chain is built from TRBV19 and TRBJ2-1; TRBD1 aligns across 10 bases. Germline CDR1 is LNHDA and CDR2 is SQIVND (reference sequence). Unmatched junction bases numbered 7, after V lost 4 bases and J lost 4 bases. CDR3 length: 16 amino acids.

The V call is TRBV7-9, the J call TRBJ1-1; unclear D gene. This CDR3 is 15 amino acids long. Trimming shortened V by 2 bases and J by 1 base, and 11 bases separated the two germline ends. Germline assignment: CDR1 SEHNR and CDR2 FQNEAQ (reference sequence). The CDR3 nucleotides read TGTGCCAGCAGCTTAAAAGGATCAGGGAACACTGAAGCTTTCTTT. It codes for CASSLKGSGNTEAFF. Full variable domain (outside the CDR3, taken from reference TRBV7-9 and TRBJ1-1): DTGVSQNPRHKITKRGQNVTFRCDPISEHNRLYWYRQTLGQGPEFLTYFQNEAQLEKSRLLSDRFSAERPKGSFSTLEIQRTEQGDSAMYLCASSLKGSGNTEAFFGQGTRLTVV.

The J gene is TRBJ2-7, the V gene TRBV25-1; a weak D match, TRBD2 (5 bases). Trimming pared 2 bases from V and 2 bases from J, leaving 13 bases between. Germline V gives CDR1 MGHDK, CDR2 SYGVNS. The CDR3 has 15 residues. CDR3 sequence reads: CASSETRGWAYEQYF. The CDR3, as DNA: TGTGCCAGCAGTGAAACTCGGGGTTGGGCCTACGAGCAGTACTTC.

The CDR3 region has the DNA TGCGCCAGCAGGCGTGACCCCTCCGGCGAGCAGTACTTC. Its translation: CASRRDPSGEQYF. The V and J genes are TRBV5-1 and TRBJ2-7, with D hard to call. Germline CDR1 reads SGHRS; CDR2 reads YFSETQ. Deletions cut 5 bases from V and 6 bases from J, with 15 bases between. The CDR3 has 13 residues.

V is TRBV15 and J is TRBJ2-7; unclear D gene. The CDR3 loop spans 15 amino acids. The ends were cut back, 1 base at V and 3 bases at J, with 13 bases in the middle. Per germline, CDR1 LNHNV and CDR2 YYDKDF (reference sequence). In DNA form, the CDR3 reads TGTGCCACCAGCAGAGGTGCGGAGCAACTCTACGAGCAGTACTTC. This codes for CATSRGAEQLYEQYF.

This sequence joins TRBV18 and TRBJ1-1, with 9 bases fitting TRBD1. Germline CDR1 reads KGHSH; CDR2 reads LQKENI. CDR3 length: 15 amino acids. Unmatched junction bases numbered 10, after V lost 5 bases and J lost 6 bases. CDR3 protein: CASSKRGQGEAEAFF. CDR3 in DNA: TGTGCCAGCTCAAAGAGGGGACAGGGCGAGGCTGAAGCTTTCTTT. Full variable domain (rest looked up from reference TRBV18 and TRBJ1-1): NAGVMQNPRHLVRRRGQEARLRCSPMKGHSHVYWYRQLPEEGLKFMVYLQKENIIDESGMPKERFSAEFPKEGPSILRIQQVVRGDSAAYFCASSKRGQGEAEAFFGQGTRLTVV.